This TCR beta chain was recovered during a study of T cells after yellow fever vaccination. This clonotype appeared many times. The target antigen is unknown. General observations from the study: The booster response re-showed most primary clones: more than 95% CD4, approximately 85% CD8.

TCRdb re-derived calls from the 5' RACE reads in MiXCR, one entry per CDR3 protein. The sample includes about 240,000 distinct CDR3 sequences, roughly 7.2% of them seen just once. Germline V CDR1 and CDR2: SGHRS, YFSETQ. Trimming shortened V by 0 bases and J by 7 bases, and 11 bases separated the two germline ends. This CDR3 has 14 residues. The clonotype originates from a man aged 30-40 years who received the YFV17D yellow fever vaccine. The specimen comprised CD4+ T cells sorted from PBMCs, sampled 15 days after the yellow fever booster vaccination. This sequence joins TRBV5-1 and TRBJ2-1, with D possibly being TRBD1 or TRBD2 (6 bases each). CDR3 DNA: TGCGCCAGCAGCTTGGGGCAGGGGAGGAATGAGCAGTTCTTC. It encodes CASSLGQGRNEQFF.